This T cell receptor (beta chain) was identified in a study of T-cell memory formation after mild COVID-19. General study points: There was a balanced CD4/CD8 profile in clones contracting day 15 to 85, and later expanders leaned CD4+.

It was 5'RACE with constant-segment primers that produced the TCR alpha and TCR beta cDNA libraries, which carried sample barcodes and UMIs. TCRdb reprocessed the 5' RACE reads with MiXCR, giving one entry per CDR3 protein. The data contain around 200,000 distinct CDR3 sequences, about 10% of them seen just once; the ten biggest clones take up approximately 2.8%. A note on this clonotype: Its antigen is still unknown.

The V end lost 1 base, the J end lost 13 bases, and 11 bases lay between the germline ends. The CDR3 extends over 12 amino acids. Germline-derived CDR1 and CDR2 are SGHTA and FQGNSA. The chain recombines TRBV7-2 with TRBJ1-5; weak D call: TRBD1 (5 bases). The TCR sequence derives from a man younger than 35 who had mild COVID-19 (a few samples of this study predate the infection). Cell type and time point are not known. The sequenced sample consisted of PBMCs or a T cell subset sorted from them (not recorded which). The chain's CDR3 is CASSLDRGLQHF. The DNA of the CDR3 is TGTGCCAGCAGCTTAGACCGGGGGTTGCAGCATTTT.